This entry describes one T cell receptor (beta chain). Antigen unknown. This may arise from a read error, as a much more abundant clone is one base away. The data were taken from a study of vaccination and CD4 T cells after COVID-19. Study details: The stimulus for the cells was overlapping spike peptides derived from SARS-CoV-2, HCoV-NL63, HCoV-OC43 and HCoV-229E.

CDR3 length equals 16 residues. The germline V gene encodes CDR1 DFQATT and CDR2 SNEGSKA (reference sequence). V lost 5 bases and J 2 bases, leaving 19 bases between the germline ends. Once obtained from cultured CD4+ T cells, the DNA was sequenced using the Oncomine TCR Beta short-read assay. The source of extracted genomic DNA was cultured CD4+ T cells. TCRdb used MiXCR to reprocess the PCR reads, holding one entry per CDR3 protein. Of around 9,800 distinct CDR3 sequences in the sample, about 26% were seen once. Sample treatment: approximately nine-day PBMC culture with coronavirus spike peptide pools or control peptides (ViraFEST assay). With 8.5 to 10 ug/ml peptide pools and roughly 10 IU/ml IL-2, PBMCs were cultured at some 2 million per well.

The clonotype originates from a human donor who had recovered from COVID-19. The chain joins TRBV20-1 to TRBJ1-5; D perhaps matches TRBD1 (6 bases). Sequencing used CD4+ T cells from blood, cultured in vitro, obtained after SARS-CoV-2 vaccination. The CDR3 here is CSAWGPQGAGNQPQHF. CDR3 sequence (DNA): TGCAGTGCTTGGGGCCCACAGGGAGCGGGCAATCAGCCCCAGCATTTT.